This T cell receptor beta chain was found in a study of Graves' ophthalmopathy and Graves' hyperthyroidism. Study information: Peripheral blood collection took place at initial diagnosis, before any treatment.

Study-level results: Sensitivity of about 90% and specificity of 65% to 83% were achieved when a 13-signature model separated ophthalmopathy from stable hyperthyroidism.

Many counts were recorded for this clonotype. Its antigen is not identified. The evidence that diagnosis relied on was clinical symptoms, serum thyroxine, TRAb, thyroid ultrasound and orbital computed tomography. Amplification from RNA transcripts yielded the TCR beta CDR3 regions. HTBI-primed RT-PCR formed the first round, and a multiplex PCR formed the second. TCRdb itself ran the multiplex PCR reads through MiXCR, one entry per CDR3 protein. The data contain 300,000 to 500,000 distinct CDR3 sequences, roughly 15% of them seen just once; the ten biggest clones take up about 7.3%. The germline gives CDR1 MNHEY, CDR2 SVGAGI. The CDR3 covers 13 residues.

This sequence originates from a woman aged 18-30 years with stable Graves' hyperthyroidism. The sample was peripheral blood. This chain joins TRBV6-5 and TRBJ1-2; D is uncertain. The CDR3 DNA reads TGTGCTGGTGTGACGGGGAGATGGGATGGCTACACCTTC. Its protein product is CAGVTGRWDGYTF.